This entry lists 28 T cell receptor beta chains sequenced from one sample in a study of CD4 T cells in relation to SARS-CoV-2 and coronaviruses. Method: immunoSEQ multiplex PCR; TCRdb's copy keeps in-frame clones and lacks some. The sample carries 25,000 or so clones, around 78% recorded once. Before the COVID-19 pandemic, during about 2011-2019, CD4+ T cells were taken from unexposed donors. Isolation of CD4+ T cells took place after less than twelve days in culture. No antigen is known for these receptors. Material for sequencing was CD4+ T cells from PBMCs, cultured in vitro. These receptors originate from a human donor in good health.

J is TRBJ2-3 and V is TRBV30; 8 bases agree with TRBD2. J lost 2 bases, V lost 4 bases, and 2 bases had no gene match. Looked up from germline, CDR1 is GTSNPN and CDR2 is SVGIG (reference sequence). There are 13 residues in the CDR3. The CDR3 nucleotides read TGTGCCTGGACTAGCGGGCACACAGATACGCAGTATTTT. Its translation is CAWTSGHTDTQYF.

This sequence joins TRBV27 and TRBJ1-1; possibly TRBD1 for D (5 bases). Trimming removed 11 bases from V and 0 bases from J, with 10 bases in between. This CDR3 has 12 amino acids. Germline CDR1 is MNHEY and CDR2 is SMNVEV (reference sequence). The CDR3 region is CAAGTVNTEAFF. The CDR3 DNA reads TGTGCCGCCGGGACGGTGAACACTGAAGCTTTCTTT.

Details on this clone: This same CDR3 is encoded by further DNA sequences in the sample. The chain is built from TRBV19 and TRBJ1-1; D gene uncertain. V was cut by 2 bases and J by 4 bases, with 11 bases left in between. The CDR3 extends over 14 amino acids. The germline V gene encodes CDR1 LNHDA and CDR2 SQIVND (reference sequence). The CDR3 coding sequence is TGTGCCAGTAGTATAAATTGGGGAGGCACTGAAGCTTTCTTT. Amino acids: CASSINWGGTEAFF.

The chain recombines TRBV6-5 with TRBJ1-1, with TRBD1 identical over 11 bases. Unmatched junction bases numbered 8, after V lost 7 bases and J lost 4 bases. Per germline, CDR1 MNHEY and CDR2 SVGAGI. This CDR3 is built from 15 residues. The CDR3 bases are TGTGCCAGCACCGGGACAGGGGGAACCCGCACTGAAGCTTTCTTT. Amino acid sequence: CASTGTGGTRTEAFF.

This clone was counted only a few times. Here the CDR3 DNA reads TGTGCCAGCAGCGCGTTTAGGCAGGGGGCCTTCTACGAGCAGTACTTC. This translates into CASSAFRQGAFYEQYF. The chain links TRBV5-4 to TRBJ2-7; 8 nucleotides line up with TRBD1. The trim removed 4 bases at V and 3 bases at J, leaving 12 bases unmatched. Germline loops: CDR1 SGHNT, CDR2 YYREEE (reference sequence). The CDR3 length is 16 residues. The full variable domain, completed using reference TRBV5-4 and TRBJ2-7, is ETGVTQSPTHLIKTRGQQVTLRCSSQSGHNTVSWYQQALGQGPQFIFQYYREEENGRGNFPPRFSGLQFPNYSSELNVNALELDDSALYLCASSAFRQGAFYEQYFGPGTRLTVT.

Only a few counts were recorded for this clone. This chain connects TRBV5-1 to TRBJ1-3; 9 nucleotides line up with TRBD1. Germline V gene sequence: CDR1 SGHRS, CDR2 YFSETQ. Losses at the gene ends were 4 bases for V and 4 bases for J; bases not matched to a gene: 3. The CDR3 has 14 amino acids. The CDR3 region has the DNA TGCGCCAGCAGCGTGGGACAGGGAGGAAACACCATATATTTT. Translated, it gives CASSVGQGGNTIYF.

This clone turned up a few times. The CDR3 here is CASSDRDRGRSSPGELFF. The DNA of the CDR3 is TGTGCCAGTAGTGACCGGGACAGGGGGCGTAGCAGCCCCGGGGAGCTGTTTTTT. The chain couples TRBV19 to TRBJ2-2; 12 bases align to TRBD1. CDR1 and CDR2 (germline): LNHDA, SQIVND (reference sequence). V was clipped by 5 bases and J by 6 bases; unmatched bases: 13. The CDR3 runs 18 residues.

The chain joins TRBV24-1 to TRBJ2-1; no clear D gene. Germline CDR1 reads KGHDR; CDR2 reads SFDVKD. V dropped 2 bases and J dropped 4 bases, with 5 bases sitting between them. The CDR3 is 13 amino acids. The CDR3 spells CATSDSGYNEQFF. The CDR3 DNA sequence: TGTGCCACCAGTGATTCAGGTTACAATGAGCAGTTCTTC.

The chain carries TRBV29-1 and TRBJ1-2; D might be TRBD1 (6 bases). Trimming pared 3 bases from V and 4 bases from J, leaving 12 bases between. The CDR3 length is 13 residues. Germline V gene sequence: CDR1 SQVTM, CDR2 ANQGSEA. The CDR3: CSVETGSGYGYTF. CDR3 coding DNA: TGCAGCGTTGAGACAGGCTCAGGCTATGGCTACACCTTC.

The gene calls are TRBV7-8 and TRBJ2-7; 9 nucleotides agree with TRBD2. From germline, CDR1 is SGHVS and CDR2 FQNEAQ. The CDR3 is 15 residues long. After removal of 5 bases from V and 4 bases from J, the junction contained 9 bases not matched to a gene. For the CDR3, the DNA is TGTGCCAGCAGCCCCTTAGCGGGAGCGGAGTACGAGCAGTACTTC. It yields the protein CASSPLAGAEYEQYF.

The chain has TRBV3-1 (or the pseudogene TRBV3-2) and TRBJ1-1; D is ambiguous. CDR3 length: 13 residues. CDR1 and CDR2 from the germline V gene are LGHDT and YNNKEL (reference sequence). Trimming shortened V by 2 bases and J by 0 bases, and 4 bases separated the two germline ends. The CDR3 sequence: CASSQIMNTEAFF. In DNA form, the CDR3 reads TGTGCCAGCAGCCAAATAATGAACACTGAAGCTTTCTTT.

CDR3 loop: CASSLAAQDYGYTF. In nucleotides, the CDR3 is TGTGCCAGCAGCTTAGCGGCTCAGGACTATGGCTACACCTTC. The chain carries TRBV7-9 and TRBJ1-2; D is uncertain. CDR1 is SEHNR and CDR2 is FQNEAQ in the germline V gene (reference sequence). The V and J ends lost 0 bases and 3 bases respectively, with 8 bases between them. The CDR3 spans 14 residues. The variable domain in full, completed from reference TRBV7-9 and TRBJ1-2, reads DTGVSQNPRHKITKRGQNVTFRCDPISEHNRLYWYRQTLGQGPEFLTYFQNEAQLEKSRLLSDRFSAERPKGSFSTLEIQRTEQGDSAMYLCASSLAAQDYGYTFGSGTRLTVV.

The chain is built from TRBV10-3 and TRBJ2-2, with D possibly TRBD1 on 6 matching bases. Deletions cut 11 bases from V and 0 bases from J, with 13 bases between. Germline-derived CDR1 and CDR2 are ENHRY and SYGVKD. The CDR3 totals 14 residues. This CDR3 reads CASKRGTNTGELFF. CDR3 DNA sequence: TGTGCCTCAAAGAGGGGGACGAACACCGGGGAGCTGTTTTTT.

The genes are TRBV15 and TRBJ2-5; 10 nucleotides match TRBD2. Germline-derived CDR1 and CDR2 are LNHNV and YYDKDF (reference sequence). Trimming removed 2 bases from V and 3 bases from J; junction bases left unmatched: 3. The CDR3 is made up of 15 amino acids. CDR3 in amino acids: CATSRSGLAEETQYF. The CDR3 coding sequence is TGTGCCACCAGCAGATCTGGACTAGCGGAAGAGACCCAGTACTTC.

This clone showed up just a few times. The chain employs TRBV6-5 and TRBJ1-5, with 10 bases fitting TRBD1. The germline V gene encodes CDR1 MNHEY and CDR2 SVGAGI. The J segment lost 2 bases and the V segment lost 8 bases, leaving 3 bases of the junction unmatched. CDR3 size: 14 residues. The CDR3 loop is CASLGTGGNQPQHF. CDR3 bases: TGTGCCAGCCTCGGGACAGGGGGCAATCAGCCCCAGCATTTT.

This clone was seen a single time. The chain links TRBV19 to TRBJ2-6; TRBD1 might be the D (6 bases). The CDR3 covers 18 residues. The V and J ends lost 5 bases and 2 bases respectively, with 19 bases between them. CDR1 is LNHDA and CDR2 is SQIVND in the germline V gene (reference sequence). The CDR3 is CASSLDSWAVTGANVLTF. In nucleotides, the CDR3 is TGTGCCAGTAGTTTGGACAGCTGGGCCGTCACTGGGGCCAACGTCCTGACTTTC. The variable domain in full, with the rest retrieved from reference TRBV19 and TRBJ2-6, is DGGITQSPKYLFRKEGQNVTLSCEQNLNHDAMYWYRQDPGQGLRLIYYSQIVNDFQKGDIAEGYSVSREKKESFPLTVTSAQKNPTAFYLCASSLDSWAVTGANVLTFGAGSRLTVL.

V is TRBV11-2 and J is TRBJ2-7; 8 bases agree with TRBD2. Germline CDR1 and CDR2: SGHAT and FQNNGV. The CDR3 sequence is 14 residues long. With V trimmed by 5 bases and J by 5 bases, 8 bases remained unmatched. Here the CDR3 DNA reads TGTGCCAGCAGCCGCTGGAGCGGGAGCAACGAGCAGTACTTC. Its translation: CASSRWSGSNEQYF.

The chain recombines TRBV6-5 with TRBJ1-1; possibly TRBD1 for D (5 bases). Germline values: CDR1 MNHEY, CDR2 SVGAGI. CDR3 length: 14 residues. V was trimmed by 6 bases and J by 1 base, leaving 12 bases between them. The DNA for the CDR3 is TGTGCCAGCAGCCCCAAAGGGGCGAACACTGAAGCTTTCTTT. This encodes CASSPKGANTEAFF.

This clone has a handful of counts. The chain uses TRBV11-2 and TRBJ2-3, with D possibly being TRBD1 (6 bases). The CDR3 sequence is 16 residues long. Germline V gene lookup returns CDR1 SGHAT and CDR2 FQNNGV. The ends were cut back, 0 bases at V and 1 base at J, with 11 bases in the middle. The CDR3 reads CASSLEGRGGTDTQYF. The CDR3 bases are TGTGCCAGCAGCTTAGAGGGCAGGGGCGGCACAGATACGCAGTATTTT.

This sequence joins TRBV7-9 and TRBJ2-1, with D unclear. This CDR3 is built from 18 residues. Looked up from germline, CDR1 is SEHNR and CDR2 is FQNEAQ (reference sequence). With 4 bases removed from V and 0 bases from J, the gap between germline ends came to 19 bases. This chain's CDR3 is CASSSVWTHVGSYNEQFF. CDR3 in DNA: TGTGCCAGCAGCTCCGTGTGGACCCACGTCGGCTCCTACAATGAGCAGTTCTTC.

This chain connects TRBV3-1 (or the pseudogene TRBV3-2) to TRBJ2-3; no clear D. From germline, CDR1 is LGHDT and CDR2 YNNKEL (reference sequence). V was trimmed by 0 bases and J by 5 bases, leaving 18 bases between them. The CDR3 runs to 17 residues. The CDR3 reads CASSQDPGTTAGDTQYF. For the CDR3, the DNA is TGTGCCAGCAGCCAAGATCCCGGAACAACCGCTGGAGATACGCAGTATTTT.

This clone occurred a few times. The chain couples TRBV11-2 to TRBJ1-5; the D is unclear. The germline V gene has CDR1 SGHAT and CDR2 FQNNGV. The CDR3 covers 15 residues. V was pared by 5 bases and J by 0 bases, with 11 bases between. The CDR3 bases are TGTGCCAGCAGCCCTGGACGGACTAGCAATCAGCCCCAGCATTTT. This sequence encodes CASSPGRTSNQPQHF.

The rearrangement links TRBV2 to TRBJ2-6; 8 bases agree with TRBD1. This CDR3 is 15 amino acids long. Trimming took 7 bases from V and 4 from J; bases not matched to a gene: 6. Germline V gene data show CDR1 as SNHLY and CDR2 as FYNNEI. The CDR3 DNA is TGTGCCAGCAAGGACAGGGTACAAGGGGCCAACGTCCTGACTTTC. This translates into CASKDRVQGANVLTF.

The CDR3 DNA reads as TGTGCCAGCAGTGCCTCCGGGACTCAAAACACCGGGGAGCTGTTTTTT. Its translation is CASSASGTQNTGELFF. J is TRBJ2-2 and V is TRBV25-1, with D possibly being TRBD2 (6 bases). CDR3 length equals 16 residues. V lost 4 bases, J lost 2 bases, and 14 bases lay in between. The V gene's germline CDR1 is MGHDK and CDR2 SYGVNS. The variable domain in full, with the rest retrieved from reference TRBV25-1 and TRBJ2-2, is EADIYQTPRYLVIGTGKKITLECSQTMGHDKMYWYQQDPGMELHLIHYSYGVNSTEKGDLSSESTVSRIRTEHFPLTLESARPSHTSQYLCASSASGTQNTGELFFGEGSRLTVL.

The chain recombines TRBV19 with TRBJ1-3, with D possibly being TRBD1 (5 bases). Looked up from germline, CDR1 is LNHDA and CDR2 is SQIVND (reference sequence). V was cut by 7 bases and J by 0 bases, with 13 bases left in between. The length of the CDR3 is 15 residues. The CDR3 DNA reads TGTGCCAGTAAGGGGCCCGTCCGCTCTGGAAACACCATATATTTT. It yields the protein CASKGPVRSGNTIYF.

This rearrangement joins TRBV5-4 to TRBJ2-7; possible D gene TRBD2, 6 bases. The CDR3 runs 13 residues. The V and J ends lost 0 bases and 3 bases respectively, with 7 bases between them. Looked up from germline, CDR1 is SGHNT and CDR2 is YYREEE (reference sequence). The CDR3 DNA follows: TGTGCCAGCAGCTTGGAGGGAGGCTACGAGCAGTACTTC. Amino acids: CASSLEGGYEQYF.

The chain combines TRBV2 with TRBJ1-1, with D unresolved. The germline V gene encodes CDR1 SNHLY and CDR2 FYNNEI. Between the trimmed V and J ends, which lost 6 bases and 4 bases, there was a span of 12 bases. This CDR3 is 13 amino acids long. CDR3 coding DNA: TGTGCCAGCAGATCACTTGACGGCACTGAAGCTTTCTTT. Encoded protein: CASRSLDGTEAFF.

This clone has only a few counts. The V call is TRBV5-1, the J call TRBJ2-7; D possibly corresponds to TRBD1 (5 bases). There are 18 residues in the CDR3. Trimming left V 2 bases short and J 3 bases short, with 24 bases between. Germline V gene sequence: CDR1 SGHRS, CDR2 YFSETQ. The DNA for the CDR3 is TGCGCCAGCAGCTTTCGTCCCCACGCGCAGGGCAAATACTACGAGCAGTACTTC. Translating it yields CASSFRPHAQGKYYEQYF.